This T cell receptor beta chain came from a study of T cell responses to AZD1222 COVID-19 vaccine (TCRdb year 2021). Describing the broader study: A total of 230 to 250 trial participants underwent TCR sequencing, of whom 200 to 220 received two doses of AZD1222 and roughly 25 received two doses of the MenACWY control vaccine. Trial participants were enrolled by age into subgroups of 18-55, 56-69 and 70-plus years, and about 150, 27 and 61 TCR-sequenced participants, respectively, were included in these subgroups. Study-wide findings and limitations: Participants were mostly white British and included more females than males, and it was suggested by the authors that clonal diversity may have been underestimated. A significant rise in spike-specific TCR breadth and depth was observed after two AZD1222 doses relative to day 0 and relative to MenACWY recipients. Conclusions about previously exposed vaccinees were limited because only a handful of AZD1222 recipients were SARS-CoV-2 seropositive at baseline. Because no day 14 peak-response samples were available, repertoires were characterized only after the peak T cell response. In the small 56-69-year group, the increase in depth fell short of significance, most likely because of low power. Epitopes outside the regions mutated in the B.1.351 and B.1.1.7 variants were reportedly recognized by nearly half of the unique spike-specific TCRs. The whole spike protein was spanned by vaccine-associated CD4 TCRs, and dominant responses were seen in regions 160-218 and 743-854.

Sample time point, as interpreted from the label and publication: baseline before first vaccination. The meaning of the sample's treatment or condition label: meningococcal conjugate vaccine given as trial control. Samples from vaccinated people were obtained from the UK trials COV001 and COV002, which included a single-blind randomized controlled phase 2/3 trial of AZD1222 (ChAdOx1 nCoV-19) in healthy adults. For TCRbeta chain sequencing, PBMC samples from trial participants were taken at day 0 and at day 28 after the second dose. The CDR3 regions of human TCRbeta chains were subjected to immunosequencing. Under the source paper's analysis protocol: Repertoire TCRs were matched against a reference library of SARS-CoV-2-specific TCRs generated with the MIRA antigen-specificity platform. Breadth was defined as the fraction of unique TCRs that were SARS-CoV-2-associated. Depth was defined as the fraction of total T cells that were SARS-CoV-2-associated. Using the MIRA data, every spike-specific TCR was mapped to the spike region that the TCR reacted to and assigned to either a CD4 or a CD8 class. Log10-transformed breadth and depth values were compared by one-way ANOVA with Sidak's multiple comparisons tests. Held by TCRdb, this immuneACCESS table contains in-frame sequences only and omits some clones. Under half of the omission traces to an unresolved V gene where checked; the cause of the rest is unknown. V and J calls and clone size come straight from that table; D and trimming were deduced from the DNA. In all, the sample holds 150,000 to 200,000 clones, and 85% to 90% of those were seen once. The leading ten clones occupy approximately 2.7% of the sample.

In this sample, this clone turned up a few times. What this receptor recognizes is not known. There are no base qualities to consult, and no much larger clone falls within one base. The germline V gene provides CDR1 LGHNA and CDR2 YSLEER. Counted from cysteine to phenylalanine, this CDR3 has 15 amino acids. Only CDR3 DNA remains: 45 bases, in frame from the first base. The junction carries 11 bases between V and J, which are trimmed by 2 bases and 1 base respectively. The sequence was collected from an adult in good health. The material sequenced was peripheral blood, taken on day 0 of MenACWY control vaccination. In this chain, TRBV4-3 is recombined with TRBJ1-2; TRBD1 might be the D gene, on 5 matching bases. The base sequence is TGCGCCAGCAGCCAAAAAGGGGATCTTAACTATGGCTACACCTTC. It encodes CASSQKGDLNYGYTF.